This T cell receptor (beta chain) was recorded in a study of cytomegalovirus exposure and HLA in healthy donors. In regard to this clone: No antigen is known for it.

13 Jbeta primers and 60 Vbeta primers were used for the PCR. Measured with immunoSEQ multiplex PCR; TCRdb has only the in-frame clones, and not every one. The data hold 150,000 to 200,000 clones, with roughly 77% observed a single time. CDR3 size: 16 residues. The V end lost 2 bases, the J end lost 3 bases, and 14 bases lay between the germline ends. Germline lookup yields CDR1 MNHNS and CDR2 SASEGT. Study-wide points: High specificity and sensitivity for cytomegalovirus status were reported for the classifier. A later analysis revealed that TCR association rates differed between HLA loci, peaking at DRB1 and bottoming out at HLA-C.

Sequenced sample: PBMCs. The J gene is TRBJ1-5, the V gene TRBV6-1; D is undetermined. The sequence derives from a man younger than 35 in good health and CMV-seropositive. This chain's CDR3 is CASSEYVTPINQPQHF. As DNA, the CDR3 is TGTGCCAGCAGTGAATATGTGACTCCGATCAATCAGCCCCAGCATTTT.